This note documents a single T cell receptor beta chain sequence. Its matching antigen is unknown. The TCR library protocol attached unique molecular identifiers to the individual cDNA molecules. TCRdb passed the 5' RACE reads through MiXCR, listing each CDR3 protein once. The sample records over 75,000 distinct CDR3 sequences, 14% to 15% being singletons. This sample was taken from a study of early T cells in non-severe SARS-CoV-2 infection. Study in general: Sequencing used unsorted whole-blood bulk RNA, so chains lack pairing. General study findings and limits: Private and CD4 specificities were missed by VDJdb matching, which favored anti-spike CD8 responses.

Germline V lookup: CDR1 MNHNS, CDR2 SASEGT. CDR3 length: 13 amino acids. V shed 9 bases and J shed 4 bases, with 12 bases lying between them. The receptor was isolated from an adult who was a healthcare worker with PCR-confirmed SARS-CoV-2 infection or an uninfected control (not recorded which). The chain carries TRBV6-1 and TRBJ2-2; D unclear. The sample comprised whole blood. The CDR3 loop is CASPTDFTGELFF. The CDR3, as DNA: TGTGCCAGTCCAACAGACTTCACCGGGGAGCTGTTTTTT.